The T cell receptor beta chain described here comes from a study of radiotherapy plus CTLA-4 blockade in lung cancer. The CDR3 consists of 15 residues. Trimming removed 1 base at V and 9 bases at J, with 19 bases between. The germline V gene has CDR1 GTSNPN and CDR2 SVGIG (reference sequence). The repertoire was sequenced with immunoSEQ multiplex PCR; TCRdb's copy has only in-frame clones and lacks some. Of about 53,000 clones listed, about 88% were seen once; the top ten hold around a quarter. This specimen was peripheral blood, taken from a patient treated with radiotherapy plus ipilimumab. The receptor's source is a human donor with non-small cell lung cancer whose response to radiotherapy plus ipilimumab could not be evaluated. The chain links TRBV30 to TRBJ2-1; possibly TRBD1 for D (5 bases). CDR3 sequence (DNA): TGTGCCTGGAGTGAGGGCAGGGCAAGGGGCAGTGAGCAGTTCTTC. This gives the protein CAWSEGRARGSEQFF.